This T cell receptor (beta chain) stems from a study of neurological immune-mediated disorders. Findings and caveats of the study: HTLV-1-associated myelopathy showed the most TCR clonal expansion; multiple sclerosis the least, below healthy controls.

In its sample, this clonotype was seen many times. What it binds is not known. As for the cDNA, it was generated by 5'RACE with 10-nucleotide random UMIs. TCRdb reprocessed the 5' RACE reads with MiXCR, giving one entry per CDR3 protein. The data show 40,000 or so distinct CDR3 sequences, approximately 13% seen once. Regarding time point: longitudinal time-point 3. Unsorted libraries used 2 million PBMCs kept at -80 degrees C. Germline loops: CDR1 SGHRS, CDR2 YFSETQ. CDR3 size: 14 residues. The ends lost 6 bases at V and 1 base at J; junction bases unmatched: 4. Sequencing input: PBMCs. The V and J genes are TRBV5-1 and TRBJ1-1, with TRBD1 matching over 9 bases. This TCR was recovered from a young man in good health. The CDR3 bases are TGCGCCAGCACTCCGGACAGGGGGAACACTGAAGCTTTCTTT. It specifies CASTPDRGNTEAFF.